This TCR beta chain was found in a study of T cell responses to AZD1222 COVID-19 vaccine. The study, taken as a whole, reports: The study sampled repertoires only after the peak T cell response. Targets within unmutated variant regions were reportedly found for nearly half of spike-specific TCRs.

Generated by immunoSEQ multiplex PCR, the TCRdb table keeps only in-frame clones and is missing some. The repertoire holds over 55,000 clones, with approximately 83% as singletons. As concerns this clone: Its antigen is unidentified.

V shed 9 bases and J shed 9 bases, with 24 bases lying between them. The length of the CDR3 is 15 residues. Germline V gene lookup returns CDR1 WNHNN and CDR2 SYGVQD (reference sequence). This chain uses TRBV10-1 with TRBJ2-1; D may be TRBD2 (6 bases). This sequence originates from an adult who received the AZD1222 COVID-19 vaccine. Source: peripheral blood, taken 28 days after the second AZD1222 dose. In DNA, the CDR3 is TGCGCCAGGAAGATACCGGGACTGATGCTGGGTGAGCAGTTCTTC. Its protein product is CARKIPGLMLGEQFF.